Following are 31 T cell receptor beta chains from one sample sequenced in a study of T cells in Graves' hyperthyroidism and ophthalmopathy. Researchers took RNA transcripts and amplified the TCR beta CDR3 regions from them. The HTBI set primed first-round TCR CDR3 RT-PCR. MiXCR was run by TCRdb on the multiplex PCR reads, yielding one entry per CDR3 protein. The table has 620,000 or so distinct CDR3 sequences, approximately 15% seen once; the top ten hold about 12%. Sequenced input: blood. The receptors derive from a woman in her forties or fifties with Graves' ophthalmopathy.

This clonotype has at least ten counts. This chain uses TRBV28 with TRBJ1-2; 8 positions match TRBD1. Germline V lookup: CDR1 MDHEN, CDR2 SYDVKM. J lost 4 bases, V lost 5 bases, and 9 bases had no gene match. The CDR3 consists of 15 residues. The CDR3 DNA reads TGTGCCAGCAGTCCCCCGGACAGGGTGTTCTATGGCTACACCTTC. This gives the protein CASSPPDRVFYGYTF.

The table lists this clonotype with many counts. The rearrangement joins TRBV7-2 to TRBJ2-1; D may correspond to TRBD1 or TRBD2 (5 bases each). This CDR3 region has 15 residues. V lost 5 bases and J lost 9, with 20 bases in between. Germline V lookup: CDR1 SGHTA, CDR2 FQGNSA. The CDR3 here is CASSQQQMGTAEQFF. The DNA of the CDR3 is TGTGCCAGCAGCCAACAGCAGATGGGGACGGCTGAGCAGTTCTTC.

This clonotype was recorded many times. The chain joins TRBV30 to TRBJ2-1, with D unresolved. Between the trimmed V and J ends, which lost 4 bases and 8 bases, there was a span of 15 bases. Looked up from germline, CDR1 is GTSNPN and CDR2 is SVGIG (reference sequence). The CDR3 is made up of 13 amino acids. CDR3 sequence reads: CAWTNVGIDEQFF. CDR3 sequence (DNA): TGTGCCTGGACCAATGTTGGTATCGATGAGCAGTTCTTC.

This clonotype showed up just a few times. The chain combines TRBV4-1 with TRBJ1-3, with D tentatively TRBD1 (5 bases). Germline loops: CDR1 MGHRA, CDR2 YSYEKL. CDR3 length: 15 residues. V gave up 1 base and J gave up 3 bases, with 10 bases separating them. CDR3 DNA: TGCGCCAGCAGCCAAGGGGGGTTCAATGGAAACACCATATATTTT. Its translation is CASSQGGFNGNTIYF.

J is TRBJ2-1 and V is TRBV27; D remains unclear. The CDR3 has 13 residues. Germline assignment: CDR1 MNHEY and CDR2 SMNVEV (reference sequence). The V and J ends lost 6 bases and 1 base respectively, with 7 bases between them. The CDR3 spells CASRKISYNEQFF. In DNA form, the CDR3 reads TGTGCCAGCAGGAAGATATCCTACAATGAGCAGTTCTTC.

This clonotype occurred many times. V is TRBV9 and J is TRBJ2-3, with a weak D call TRBD1 (6 bases). V dropped 2 bases and J dropped 2 bases, with 18 bases sitting between them. CDR3 size: 17 residues. CDR1 SGDLS and CDR2 YYNGEE come from the germline V gene. The CDR3: CASSVRGGRDPTDTQYF. CDR3 nucleotide sequence: TGTGCCAGCAGCGTGAGAGGGGGTCGGGACCCCACAGATACGCAGTATTTT.

This clonotype was detected many times. The chain combines TRBV28 with TRBJ2-1; 7 bases are shared with TRBD2. The CDR3 spans 12 residues. Trimming at V came to 4 bases and at J to 10 bases, leaving 4 bases not matched to a gene. From germline, CDR1 is MDHEN and CDR2 SYDVKM. DNA for the CDR3: TGTGCCAGCAGTTCCGGGAGGAGAGAGCAGTTCTTC. It encodes CASSSGRREQFF.

In its sample, this clonotype was seen a few times. The CDR3 DNA reads as TGTGCCAGCAGCGTAGTCACAACAGCGAACACCCACAATGAGCAGTTCTTC. Its protein is CASSVVTTANTHNEQFF. V gene TRBV6-1 combines with J gene TRBJ2-1; no clear D. The V end was cut by 6 bases, the J end by 5 bases, with 23 bases between. Germline V gives CDR1 MNHNS, CDR2 SASEGT. The CDR3 totals 17 residues.

The table lists this clonotype with many counts. The chain uses TRBV5-5 and TRBJ1-1, with D maybe TRBD1 (5 bases). The V and J ends lost 2 bases and 0 bases respectively, with 11 bases between them. CDR3 length: 15 amino acids. Looked up from germline, CDR1 is SGHKS and CDR2 is YYEKEE (reference sequence). The CDR3 DNA follows: TGTGCCAGCAGCTTTAATCGGGGGATGAACACTGAAGCTTTCTTT. Translation gives CASSFNRGMNTEAFF.

This clonotype was detected a few times. V usage is TRBV6-5 and J usage is TRBJ1-1; a weak D match, TRBD1 (5 bases). This CDR3 contains 15 residues. The V end was cut by 0 bases, the J end by 0 bases, with 8 bases between. The germline V gene encodes CDR1 MNHEY and CDR2 SVGAGI. The CDR3 nucleotides are TGTGCCAGCAGTTACTCTCCAGGGCTGAACACTGAAGCTTTCTTT. Its protein product is CASSYSPGLNTEAFF.

In its sample, this clonotype was seen a few times. The chain uses TRBV6-1 and TRBJ2-5; weak D call: TRBD2 (6 bases). Per germline, CDR1 MNHNS and CDR2 SASEGT. CDR3 length: 13 residues. V was trimmed by 3 bases and J by 2 bases, leaving 7 bases between them. CDR3 bases: TGTGCCAGCAGTGACGGGACTCAAGAGACCCAGTACTTC. Residues: CASSDGTQETQYF.

This clonotype came up a few times. J is TRBJ2-7 and V is TRBV20-1; 9 positions agree with TRBD1. V was pared by 8 bases and J by 3 bases, with 5 bases of the junction left unmatched. Germline V CDR1 and CDR2: DFQATT, SNEGSKA (reference sequence). The CDR3 is 12 amino acids. The CDR3 reads CSTSGQGYEQYF. The CDR3 nucleotides read TGCAGTACCTCGGGACAGGGCTACGAGCAGTACTTC.

This clonotype was detected only a few times. The chain has TRBV5-1 and TRBJ2-3, with 11 nucleotides matching TRBD2. The CDR3 extends over 16 amino acids. Per the germline V gene, CDR1 is SGHRS and CDR2 is YFSETQ. Losses at the gene ends were 0 bases for V and 4 bases for J; bases not matched to a gene: 4. The CDR3 DNA is TGCGCCAGCAGCTTGGGCCTAGCGGGAGGCCCAGATACGCAGTATTTT. Its protein product is CASSLGLAGGPDTQYF.

This clonotype was recorded many times. V and J are TRBV20-1 and TRBJ2-3, with no clear D. The V and J ends lost 2 bases and 4 bases respectively, with 13 bases between them. Germline loops: CDR1 DFQATT, CDR2 SNEGSKA (reference sequence). The CDR3 loop spans 14 amino acids. The CDR3 reads CSARYTDTADTQYF. As DNA, the CDR3 is TGCAGTGCTAGATATACAGACACCGCAGATACGCAGTATTTT.

The genes are TRBV3-1 and TRBJ2-5; tentative D call: TRBD2 (5 bases). From germline, CDR1 is LGHDT and CDR2 YNNKEL (reference sequence). V dropped 2 bases and J dropped 6 bases, with 13 bases sitting between them. CDR3 length equals 14 residues. Written as DNA, the CDR3 is TGTGCCAGCAGCCAACGGAGGAGGAGGAAGACCCAGTACTTC. This codes for CASSQRRRRKTQYF.

This clonotype was seen only a few times. This rearrangement joins TRBV20-1 to TRBJ1-2; D remains ambiguous. Trimming removed 4 bases at V and 3 bases at J, with 6 bases between. This CDR3 comprises 11 residues. Germline lookup yields CDR1 DFQATT and CDR2 SNEGSKA (reference sequence). Here the CDR3 reads CSAKTDYGYTF. Here the CDR3 DNA reads TGCAGTGCTAAGACGGACTATGGCTACACCTTC.

The chain links TRBV9 to TRBJ2-1; 11 nucleotides agree with TRBD2. V was clipped by 3 bases and J by 3 bases; unmatched bases: 8. This CDR3 contains 17 residues. Germline CDR1 and CDR2: SGDLS and YYNGEE. The CDR3 here is CASSAQRLAGYYNEQFF. The CDR3 bases are TGTGCCAGCAGCGCCCAACGACTAGCGGGGTACTACAATGAGCAGTTCTTC.

The chain combines TRBV5-1 with TRBJ2-4; TRBD2 agrees at 11 bases. CDR3 length equals 15 residues. V gave up 1 base and J gave up 6 bases; unmatched junction bases: 3. Germline V gene lookup returns CDR1 SGHRS and CDR2 YFSETQ. This CDR3 is CASSLTSGRLNIQYF. DNA for the CDR3: TGCGCCAGCAGCTTGACTAGCGGGAGATTAAACATTCAGTACTTC.

This clonotype was observed a few times. The chain is built from TRBV7-2 and TRBJ2-5; D might be TRBD1 (6 bases). V lost 6 bases and J 9 bases, leaving 17 bases between the germline ends. Per germline, CDR1 SGHTA and CDR2 FQGNSA. The CDR3 sequence is 13 residues long. The CDR3 DNA reads as TGTGCCAGCAGAATAGACAGGTCCGGGGCCCAGTACTTC. It encodes CASRIDRSGAQYF.

In this sample, this clonotype turned up many times. The chain employs TRBV5-1 and TRBJ2-7; D remains ambiguous. V lost 0 bases to trimming and J lost 3 bases, with 7 bases between them. Looked up from germline, CDR1 is SGHRS and CDR2 is YFSETQ. The CDR3 has 13 amino acids. CDR3 coding DNA: TGCGCCAGCAGCTTGGACCAAAACTACGAGCAGTACTTC. This sequence encodes CASSLDQNYEQYF.

The V gene is TRBV20-1, the J gene TRBJ2-7, with 10 bases aligning to TRBD2. The CDR3 has 14 amino acids. With 5 bases clipped from V and 1 base from J, the junction kept 5 bases outside the gene matches. Per germline, CDR1 DFQATT and CDR2 SNEGSKA (reference sequence). As DNA, the CDR3 is TGCAGTGCTTCGGGACTAGCGAAGTCCTACGAGCAGTACTTC. It codes for CSASGLAKSYEQYF.

The CDR3 nucleotides are TGTGCCAGCAGTTACGCAGGACCGAGTTCACCCCTCCACTTT. Amino acid sequence: CASSYAGPSSPLHF. V usage is TRBV6-5 and J usage is TRBJ1-6; no firm D call. CDR1 MNHEY and CDR2 SVGAGI come from the germline V gene. Trimming stripped 2 bases from V and 9 bases from J, with 11 bases between. The CDR3 has 14 amino acids.

This clonotype was counted at least ten times. The genes are TRBV7-2 and TRBJ2-3, with D tentatively TRBD1 (5 bases). The germline V and J ends were trimmed by 5 bases and 3 bases, with 24 bases remaining between them. The CDR3 contains 18 residues. Germline V gives CDR1 SGHTA, CDR2 FQGNSA. This CDR3 is CASSQEGAWVQWTDTQYF. The CDR3 bases are TGTGCCAGCAGCCAAGAAGGGGCCTGGGTTCAATGGACAGATACGCAGTATTTT.

The rearrangement links TRBV6-1 to TRBJ2-3, with 10 bases lining up with TRBD1. CDR1 is MNHNS, CDR2 SASEGT, per germline. V lost 5 bases and J lost 3; bases outside the gene matches: 11. The CDR3 has 17 amino acids. The CDR3 loop is CASSTRTGGMETDTQYF. The CDR3 DNA is TGTGCCAGCAGTACCCGGACAGGGGGGATGGAGACAGATACGCAGTATTTT.

Only a few counts were recorded for this clonotype. CDR3 nucleotide sequence: TGTGCCAGCAACTGTATGTATCGTACCCCTGGCAATCAGCCCCAGCATTTT. Protein sequence: CASNCMYRTPGNQPQHF. The V call is TRBV2, the J call TRBJ1-5, with D hard to call. The V gene lost 7 bases and the J gene lost 2 bases, with 21 bases spanning the gap. Looked up from germline, CDR1 is SNHLY and CDR2 is FYNNEI. This CDR3 has 17 residues.

The CDR3 DNA reads as TGTGCCAGCAGCTTAGAGACCGGGAAAAGGAAGCAGTTCTTC. It yields the protein CASSLETGKRKQFF. This chain joins TRBV5-6 and TRBJ2-1, with D possibly TRBD2 on 5 matching bases. The ends were cut back, 2 bases at V and 11 bases at J, with 17 bases in the middle. The CDR3 extends over 14 amino acids. Per germline, CDR1 SGHDT and CDR2 YYEEEE.

This clonotype was recorded at least ten times. The rearrangement uses TRBV27 and TRBJ1-4; D is perhaps TRBD1 (5 bases). The ends were cut back, 1 base at V and 0 bases at J, with 6 bases in the middle. The CDR3 is made up of 15 amino acids. Germline lookup yields CDR1 MNHEY and CDR2 SMNVEV (reference sequence). The CDR3: CASSLWGTTNEKLFF. CDR3 bases: TGTGCCAGCAGTTTATGGGGGACAACTAATGAAAAACTGTTTTTT.

This clonotype was counted a few times. Given a much more abundant clone one base away, this may be a read error. V gene TRBV20-1 combines with J gene TRBJ2-7; D could derive from TRBD1 or TRBD2 (5 bases each). V was clipped by 6 bases and J by 2 bases, with 11 bases between them. CDR1 and CDR2 (germline): DFQATT, SNEGSKA (reference sequence). The CDR3 spans 12 residues. CDR3 bases: TGCAGTGCCGCCGGGGCAACCTACGAGCAGTACTTC. This gives the protein CSAAGATYEQYF.

The genes are TRBV24-1 and TRBJ2-3, with 12 bases that match TRBD2. The length of the CDR3 is 16 residues. Per germline, CDR1 KGHDR and CDR2 SFDVKD. The V gene end was trimmed by 3 bases and the J gene end by 5 bases; junction bases not matched to a gene: 5. The CDR3 DNA reads TGTGCCACCAGTGATCCGACTAGCGGGAGCCGAGATACGCAGTATTTT. Translation: CATSDPTSGSRDTQYF.

Ten or more counts support this clonotype. This sequence joins TRBV6-1 and TRBJ2-7; 8 bases match TRBD2. Looked up from germline, CDR1 is MNHNS and CDR2 is SASEGT. There are 13 residues in the CDR3. V lost 6 bases and J lost 2; bases outside the gene matches: 3. CDR3 protein: CASRLAAAYEQYF. Written as DNA, the CDR3 is TGTGCCAGCAGACTAGCGGCAGCCTACGAGCAGTACTTC.

This clonotype was recorded at least ten times. This sequence joins TRBV7-6 and TRBJ2-7, with 9 bases aligning to TRBD1. The germline gives CDR1 SGHVS, CDR2 FNYEAQ. There are 17 residues in the CDR3. The V and J ends lost 6 bases and 7 bases, in that order; junction bases with no gene match: 19. The CDR3 loop is CASSWKAGQGSRGEQYF. DNA of the CDR3: TGTGCCAGCAGTTGGAAGGCAGGACAGGGGAGCCGCGGGGAGCAGTACTTC.